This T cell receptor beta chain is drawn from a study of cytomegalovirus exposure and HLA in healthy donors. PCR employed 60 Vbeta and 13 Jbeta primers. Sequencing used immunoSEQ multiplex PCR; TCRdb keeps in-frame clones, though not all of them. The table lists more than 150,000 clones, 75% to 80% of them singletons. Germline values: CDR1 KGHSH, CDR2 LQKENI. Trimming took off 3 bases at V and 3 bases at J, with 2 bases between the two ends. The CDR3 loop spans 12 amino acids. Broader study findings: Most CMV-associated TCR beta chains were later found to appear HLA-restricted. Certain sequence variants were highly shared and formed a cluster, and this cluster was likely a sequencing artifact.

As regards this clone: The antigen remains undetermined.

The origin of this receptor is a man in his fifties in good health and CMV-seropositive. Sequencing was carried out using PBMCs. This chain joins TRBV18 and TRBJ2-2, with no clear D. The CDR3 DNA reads TGTGCCAGCTCACCCGACACCGGGGAGCTGTTTTTT. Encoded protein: CASSPDTGELFF. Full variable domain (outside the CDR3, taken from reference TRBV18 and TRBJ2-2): NAGVMQNPRHLVRRRGQEARLRCSPMKGHSHVYWYRQLPEEGLKFMVYLQKENIIDESGMPKERFSAEFPKEGPSILRIQQVVRGDSAAYFCASSPDTGELFFGEGSRLTVL.